The text below deals with one T cell receptor (beta chain). In its sample, this clonotype was seen a few times. Its recognized antigen is unknown. No qualities accompany the bases; no much larger clone lies one base away. The CDR3 goes from the cysteine to the phenylalanine over 12 residues. Left in the record is the CDR3 DNA by itself, 36 bases read in frame from the first base. Taken from the germline V gene (reference sequence), the CDR1 and CDR2 loops are DFQATT and SNEGSKA. At the junction V is shortened by 6 bases and J by 0 bases, with 9 bases in between. The entry originates in a study of post-analysis software for immune sequencing data (dated by TCRdb to between 2015 and 2016). Notes on the research overall: Relapsing-remitting, secondary progressive and progressive-relapsing multiple sclerosis were recorded as disease courses, and subtype annotation was lacking for some patients. Patient repertoires were compared against ten to twelve previously published healthy control repertoires from donors aged 6 to 25 years. A subset of samples was prepared in parallel using single-end sample barcoding, then pooled and co-amplified after Illumina adapter ligation. What the research found in general, with its limitations: The multiple sclerosis patient group was slightly younger than the control group. Direct clustering with F measure revealed strong co-clustering of samples prepared in the same batch, which led to a batch-effect correction. Compared with controls, multiple sclerosis patients had significantly lower normalized Chao1 diversity, a finding suggesting substantial peripheral T-cell clonal expansion. Significantly higher frequencies in patients than in controls were found for roughly five TRBV segments, including TRBV5-6, TRBV5-1 and TRBV20-1.

Library construction relied on PCR. Sequencing was carried out with an Illumina HiSeq 2500. To reduce PCR and sequencing biases, unique molecular identifiers were built into the TCR beta cDNA libraries. Roughly 0.5 million cDNA molecules were obtained per 1 to 10 million input T cells, so each molecule approximated one T cell. The same protocol used for the earlier healthy control dataset was applied to prepare and sequence the patient libraries. Samples belonging to the same batch were prepared together, multiplexed and sequenced on a shared HiSeq lane. The study's own analysis went as follows. Raw barcoded reads were processed with MIGEC, discarding single-read molecular identifier groups before consensus assembly and CDR3 extraction. Clonotype tables were post-analysed with VDJtools, normalizing diversity by down-sampling all datasets to the smallest sample size. To correct batch-related cross-sample contamination, repertoire overlap clustering matched CDR3 amino acid sequences but not nucleotide sequences. TCRdb cleaned the public reads at Q25 with fastp, built clones with MiXCR and kept in-frame beta chains. Identical CDR3 proteins give one entry, which carries the most common genes and DNA. V and J calls and clone size were set by TCRdb, not the authors. The sample yields hundreds of thousands of distinct CDR3 sequences; 25% to 30% were counted once. Of the sample, 0.56% is held by the ten largest clones.

TCR beta repertoires were profiled from peripheral blood of roughly 13 young patients with multiple sclerosis to demonstrate the VDJtools post-analysis software. Multiple sclerosis patients were children and adolescents aged about 6 to 17 years. The specimen sequenced was blood. The chain was built from TRBV20-1 and TRBJ2-7, with the D call perhaps TRBD1 or TRBD2, as 5 bases match in each case. This TCR was recovered from a girl between 10 and 17 years old with multiple sclerosis. CDR3 sequence: CSAGPSSYEQYF. The DNA sequence is given as TGCAGTGCGGGACCAAGCTCCTACGAGCAGTACTTC.